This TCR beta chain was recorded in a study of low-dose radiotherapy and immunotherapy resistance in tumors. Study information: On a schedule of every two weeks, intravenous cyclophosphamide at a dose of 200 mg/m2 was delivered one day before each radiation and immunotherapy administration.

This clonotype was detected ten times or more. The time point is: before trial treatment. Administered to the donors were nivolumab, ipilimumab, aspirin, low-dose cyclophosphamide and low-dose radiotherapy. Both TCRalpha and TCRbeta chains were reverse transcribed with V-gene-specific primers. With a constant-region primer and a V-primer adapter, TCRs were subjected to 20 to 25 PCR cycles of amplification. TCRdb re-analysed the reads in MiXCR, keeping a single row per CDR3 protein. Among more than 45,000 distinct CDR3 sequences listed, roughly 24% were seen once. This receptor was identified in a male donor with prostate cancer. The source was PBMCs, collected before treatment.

CDR3 protein: CSVLRSTYEQYF. CDR3 DNA: TGCAGCGTCCTTAGGTCGACCTACGAGCAGTACTTC. V usage is TRBV29-1 and J usage is TRBJ2-7, with D unresolved. V gave up 6 bases and J gave up 2 bases, with 11 bases separating them. Germline CDR1 SQVTM, CDR2 ANQGSEA. CDR3 length: 12 residues.